This T cell receptor (beta chain) was captured by sequencing in a study of radiotherapy plus CTLA-4 blockade in lung cancer (dated by TCRdb to 2016 to 2018). A note on the overall study: Among the enrolled patients, about 19% had an objective response, and around 31% reached disease control.

The protocol used for the library was the immunoSEQ multiplex PCR assay. Here the immuneACCESS table is served through TCRdb, limited to in-frame sequences with V and J called. Missing clones are a known gap in these copies; in checked studies unresolved V genes cover under half, and the rest lacks a known reason. This sample has tens of thousands of clones in its table, and 60% to 85% of those were observed once. The top ten hold under 5% of the sample. Inclusive of the bounding cysteine and phenylalanine, the CDR3 is 15 residues long. Of the read, only the CDR3 DNA is kept; its 45 bases are in frame from base 1. CDR1 and CDR2, per the germline V gene (reference sequence), are MNHNY and SVGAGI. V is cut back by 6 bases and J by 6 bases, with 10 bases in the junction unmatched. In this study, focal radiation therapy paired with CTLA-4 blockade (ipilimumab) was tested in patients who had chemo-refractory metastatic non-small-cell lung cancer.

In the case of this clone: Its antigen is unknown. Base qualities are missing; no much larger clone stands one base away.

The study at large found these results: TCR clones derived from tumors expanded in peripheral blood after treatment with radiotherapy and ipilimumab. Early dynamic changes in blood T cell clones, together with increased serum interferon-beta after radiation, were reported as the strongest predictors of response.

Sequencing was performed on peripheral blood, taken from a patient treated with radiotherapy plus ipilimumab. This receptor chain uses TRBV6-6 and TRBJ1-5, with 8 junctional bases fitting TRBD1. The TCR was taken from a human donor with non-small cell lung cancer who had a partial response to radiotherapy plus ipilimumab. Some clones in this sample may be carry-over from other donors' samples. The DNA is TGTGCCAGCAGAACCGGACAGGGAATGATTCAGCCCCAGCATTTT. Translated, this gives CASRTGQGMIQPQHF.